The present entry profiles one TCR beta chain with its context. TCR beta sequencing was performed on blood CD8+ and CD4+ T cells. It was negative isolation that provided the CD8+ and CD4+ T cells, whereas TEMRA cells were enriched by FACS. These data belong to a study of CD8 T cells in Susac syndrome. CDR1 DFQATT and CDR2 SNEGSKA come from the germline V gene (reference sequence). The V end was cut by 0 bases, the J end by 1 base, with 16 bases between. The CDR3 is 17 amino acids. Random hexamers were used to reverse transcribe an amount of about 0.45 to 1 ug RNA. With immunoSEQ multiplex PCR, TCR beta CDR3 was amplified across 54 Vbeta and 13 Jbeta. TCRdb processed the immunoSEQ multiplex PCR reads anew with MiXCR; each CDR3 protein has one entry. This sample yields around 280,000 distinct CDR3 sequences, of which around 84% are seen a single time; approximately 0.11% belongs to the top ten.

Material: CD8+ T cells from PBMCs. The sequence was obtained from a human donor with multiple sclerosis. The V gene is TRBV20-1, the J gene TRBJ2-4, with D possibly being TRBD1 (5 bases). CDR3 DNA sequence: TGCAGTGCTAGAGATCGCAGGGCCGGCCTGGCCAAAAACATTCAGTACTTC. Its translation is CSARDRRAGLAKNIQYF.